The sequence of this T cell receptor beta chain was determined in a study of regulatory T cells in long-lasting Graves disease. General study results and limits: Persistent Graves' disease cases displayed lower TCR diversity than newly diagnosed ones. Persistent disease favored TRBV28, TRBJ1-2 and TRBJ2-5. Exclusively peripheral blood, rather than thyroid tissue, was studied.

This clonotype showed up many times. Its target is not known. As to time point: newly diagnosed GD, antithyroid drugs for less than 3 months. Scientists built the TCR library using RNA that was extracted from PBMCs. The CDR3 covers 16 residues. Germline V gives CDR1 SEHNR, CDR2 FQNEAQ (reference sequence). V gave up 5 bases and J gave up 2 bases, with 19 bases separating them. Sequencing libraries for TCR beta were prepared with iRepertoire HTBI primers and Arm-PCR of CDR3 regions. How the authors handled the data: Segment identification across samples yielded 50 to 80 TRBV and about 14 TRBJ segments. Each CDR3 protein is one row after TCRdb ran MiXCR on the multiplex PCR reads. These V and J calls rely on TCRdb rather than the paper's analysis. Here the sample spans roughly 420,000 distinct CDR3 sequences, roughly 15% being singletons.

The sample consisted of peripheral blood mononuclear cells (PBMCs), taken at new diagnosis, from a patient treated with antithyroid drugs. The rearrangement joins TRBV7-9 to TRBJ2-7; possibly TRBD2 for D (5 bases). The receptor was derived from a female donor with Graves disease. The CDR3 DNA reads as TGTGCCAGCAGCCCAGAGAGGGCAGGACCCACCTACGAGCAGTACTTC. This translates into CASSPERAGPTYEQYF.